The next 8 T cell receptor beta chains were all read from a single sample in a study of T-cell reconstitution after alpha-beta-depleted transplantation in children (dated by TCRdb to about 2016). Library construction relied on PCR. Sequencing took place on an Illumina HiSeq 2500. TCR libraries were prepared with molecular barcoding, using unique molecular identifiers to normalize TCRbeta repertoire quantification. The raw public data were reprocessed by TCRdb itself: fastp quality trimming at Q25, MiXCR clonotype calling, in-frame beta chains only. Each CDR3 protein appears once, grouped with its most common genes and DNA. This sample comprises about 440,000 distinct CDR3 sequences, 43% of them detected only once. The ten largest clones represent under 35% of the sample. The treatment or condition label on this specimen signifies: allogeneic hematopoietic cell transplantation with graft depleted of TCRalphabeta T cells and CD19 B cells.

The source material was PBMCs, sampled before TCRalphabeta/CD19-depleted stem cell transplant. The source is a girl aged 2 to 9 with aplastic anemia, due to receive a stem cell transplant.

This clonotype showed up just a few times. The chain uses TRBV11-2 and TRBJ2-7; the match to TRBD2 covers 11 bases. The CDR3 extends over 19 amino acids. The germline V gene encodes CDR1 SGHAT and CDR2 FQNNGV. Germline trimming cut 4 bases from V and 3 bases from J; bases unmatched to any gene: 17. In nucleotides, the CDR3 is TGTGCCAGCAGCTCGAGTAGGGCTAGCGGGGGGCGTCGGTTCTACGAGCAGTACTTC. Residues: CASSSSRASGGRRFYEQYF.

The CDR3 sequence: CSGSGEGEVGNEQFF. The CDR3 DNA reads TGCAGTGGAAGTGGGGAGGGGGAGGTTGGGAATGAGCAGTTCTTC. This rearrangement joins TRBV20-1 to TRBJ2-1, with D perhaps matching TRBD2 (7 bases). The ends were cut back, 7 bases at V and 7 bases at J, with 23 bases in the middle. The V gene's germline CDR1 is DFQATT and CDR2 SNEGSKA (reference sequence). The CDR3 sequence is 15 residues long.

The chain has TRBV4-1 and TRBJ2-7; D not resolved. The V gene lost 1 base and the J gene lost 2 bases, with 15 bases spanning the gap. Germline CDR1 reads MGHRA; CDR2 reads YSYEKL. The CDR3 is made up of 16 amino acids. CDR3 sequence reads: CASSQVLRAEAYEQYF. The CDR3 coding sequence is TGCGCCAGCAGCCAAGTTCTACGGGCGGAAGCCTACGAGCAGTACTTC.

Worth noting for this clonotype: A junction boundary mismatches the germline segment, possibly from a read error. The rearrangement uses TRBV5-5 and TRBJ1-3; D might be TRBD1 (6 bases). CDR1 is SGHKS and CDR2 is YYEKEE in the germline V gene (reference sequence). This CDR3 contains 16 residues. The CDR3 is CASSLQMTGSGITIYF. In nucleotides, the CDR3 is TGTGCCAGCAGCCTACAAATGACAGGCTCTGGAATCACCATATATTTT.

A single count supports this clonotype. The chain combines TRBV5-1 with TRBJ2-1; 13 bases match TRBD2. Looked up from germline, CDR1 is SGHRS and CDR2 is YFSETQ. The CDR3 loop spans 16 amino acids. V was clipped by 5 bases and J by 6 bases; unmatched bases: 8. For the CDR3, the DNA is TGCGCCAGCAGGACGCTCACTAGCGGGGGGGCCAATGAGCAGTTCTTC. Residues: CASRTLTSGGANEQFF.

This chain links TRBV12-3 or TRBV12-4 with TRBJ2-1; the D gene could be TRBD1 or TRBD2 (5 bases each). The CDR3 is made up of 13 amino acids. Trimming removed 2 bases at V and 10 bases at J, with 12 bases between. The CDR3 reads CASSLPPGTEQFF. The CDR3 DNA follows: TGTGCCAGCAGTTTACCTCCGGGGACCGAGCAGTTCTTC.

The chain combines TRBV7-9 with TRBJ1-1; possible D gene TRBD1, 5 bases. Germline-derived CDR1 and CDR2 are SEHNR and FQNEAQ (reference sequence). The CDR3 consists of 15 residues. Between the trimmed V and J ends, which lost 7 bases and 4 bases, there was a span of 19 bases. The CDR3 reads CASTPQSPGSTEAFF. CDR3 sequence (DNA): TGTGCCAGCACCCCCCAAAGTCCAGGGAGCACTGAAGCTTTCTTT.

The chain couples TRBV6-1 to TRBJ2-1; D is undetermined. The CDR3 extends over 11 amino acids. V was trimmed by 3 bases and J by 7 bases, leaving 4 bases between them. CDR1 MNHNS and CDR2 SASEGT come from the germline V gene. DNA for the CDR3: TGTGCCAGCAGTGATCTAAATGAGCAGTTCTTC. Its protein is CASSDLNEQFF.